Each of the 18 T cell receptor beta chains below was sequenced from the same sample in a study of blood T cells in healthy people across ages. The authors ran a second PCR of 7 to 11 cycles using a sample-barcoded 5' primer and a J-beta primer mix. TCRdb passed the 5' RACE reads through MiXCR, listing each CDR3 protein once. This repertoire shows around 1,700,000 distinct CDR3 sequences, 25% to 30% found once; its top ten account for 7.7%. Material for sequencing was blood. These receptor sequences come from a woman in her 30s in good health.

The chain has TRBV15 and TRBJ1-3, with 10 bases aligning to TRBD1. The germline CDR1 and CDR2 sequences are LNHNV and YYDKDF (reference sequence). The CDR3 totals 15 residues. Losses at the gene ends were 1 base for V and 7 bases for J; bases not matched to a gene: 4. This CDR3 reads CATSRGGQGSNTIYF. Here the CDR3 DNA reads TGTGCCACCAGCAGAGGGGGACAGGGGAGCAACACCATATATTTT.

This clonotype has a handful of counts. V and J are TRBV7-9 and TRBJ2-5; 10 nucleotides line up with TRBD2. Germline lookup yields CDR1 SEHNR and CDR2 FQNEAQ (reference sequence). This CDR3 comprises 17 residues. Germline trimming cut 3 bases from V and 2 bases from J; bases unmatched to any gene: 9. Here the CDR3 reads CASSFYRSGGQQETQYF. CDR3 nucleotides: TGTGCCAGCAGCTTTTATCGTAGCGGGGGGCAACAAGAGACCCAGTACTTC.

This rearrangement joins TRBV12-3 or TRBV12-4 to TRBJ2-5; D is uncertain. This CDR3 comprises 15 residues. Between the trimmed V and J ends, which lost 3 bases and 4 bases, there was a span of 15 bases. The CDR3 here is CASSLVGNPPETQYF. The CDR3 nucleotides are TGTGCCAGCAGTTTGGTGGGGAATCCTCCAGAGACCCAGTACTTC.

This chain links TRBV13 with TRBJ2-7; TRBD1 matches 9 bases. CDR1 and CDR2 from the germline V gene are PRHDT and FYEKMQ (reference sequence). The V segment lost 4 bases and the J segment 3 bases; nucleotides outside the gene matches: 10. The CDR3 extends over 16 amino acids. The CDR3 nucleotides read TGTGCCAGCAGCTCTATCCCGGGACAGGGAAGCTACGAGCAGTACTTC. Its translation is CASSSIPGQGSYEQYF.

A few counts support this clonotype. The rearrangement uses TRBV7-2 and TRBJ2-3; 7 bases match TRBD2. Germline CDR1 SGHTA, CDR2 FQGNSA. The CDR3 is made up of 15 amino acids. V lost 8 bases to trimming and J lost 4 bases; unmatched junction nucleotides: 12. The CDR3 loop is CASGIRGRVADTQYF. The CDR3 DNA reads TGTGCCAGCGGAATACGTGGGAGGGTTGCAGATACGCAGTATTTT.

This clonotype was found a few times. This sequence may be a read error, since a much larger clone differs from it by one base. This chain's CDR3 is CASRRKTSGYLDEQYF. The CDR3 DNA sequence: TGCGCCAGCAGGCGAAAGACTAGCGGGTACCTCGATGAGCAGTACTTC. The gene calls are TRBV5-1 and TRBJ2-7; TRBD2 agrees at 10 bases. From germline, CDR1 is SGHRS and CDR2 YFSETQ. The junction had 15 bases not matched to a gene; V was cut back by 5 bases and J by 7 bases. The CDR3 is 16 amino acids.

The CDR3 spells CASSAFRSYNEQYF. The CDR3 nucleotides read TGTGCCAGCAGCGCATTCCGCTCCTACAATGAGCAGTACTTC. This chain joins TRBV5-5 and TRBJ2-5; D ambiguous. The CDR3 sequence is 14 residues long. CDR1 is SGHKS and CDR2 is YYEKEE in the germline V gene (reference sequence). Between the trimmed V and J ends, which lost 4 bases and 11 bases, there was a span of 21 bases.

This clonotype was seen a few times. The rearrangement uses TRBV7-2 and TRBJ1-1; D ambiguous. Germline CDR1 SGHTA, CDR2 FQGNSA. The ends were cut back, 0 bases at V and 7 bases at J, with 6 bases in the middle. CDR3 length: 12 amino acids. Here the CDR3 DNA reads TGTGCCAGCAGCTTAGCCTGGGGTGAAGCTTTCTTT. It translates to CASSLAWGEAFF. Full variable domain (outside the CDR3, taken from reference TRBV7-2 and TRBJ1-1): GAGVSQSPSNKVTEKGKDVELRCDPISGHTALYWYRQSLGQGLEFLIYFQGNSAPDKSGLPSDRFSAERTGGSVSTLTIQRTQQEDSAVYLCASSLAWGEAFFGQGTRLTVV.

This clonotype was recorded a few times. The chain uses TRBV11-2 and TRBJ2-7, with D perhaps given as TRBD1 or TRBD2 (6 bases each). Deletions cut 6 bases from V and 5 bases from J, with 14 bases between. The CDR3 extends over 13 amino acids. Germline V gives CDR1 SGHAT, CDR2 FQNNGV. CDR3: CASRPSGGHEQYF. The CDR3 DNA is TGTGCCAGCAGGCCCTCCGGGGGCCACGAGCAGTACTTC.

This clonotype appeared many times. V is TRBV5-5 and J is TRBJ2-7; D possibly matches TRBD1 or TRBD2 (5 bases each). This CDR3 has 15 residues. CDR1 is SGHKS, CDR2 YYEKEE, per germline (reference sequence). The V end was cut by 2 bases, the J end by 0 bases, with 12 bases between. CDR3 loop: CASSFRDGSSYEQYF. CDR3 coding DNA: TGTGCCAGCAGCTTTCGGGACGGAAGCTCCTACGAGCAGTACTTC.

The table lists this clonotype with a few counts. The rearrangement joins TRBV10-3 to TRBJ2-7; no clear D gene. The end of the DNA aligns better with TRBJ2-5, so the J call may be wrong. Germline V lookup: CDR1 ENHRY, CDR2 SYGVKD. This CDR3 is 18 amino acids long. As DNA, the CDR3 is TGTGCCATCAGTGAGTCACCACGTCCGGGCCCATCAAGGAAGACCCAGTACTTC. Translated: CAISESPRPGPSRKTQYF.

This clonotype was detected a few times. The chain recombines TRBV24-1 with TRBJ1-2, with 9 bases that match TRBD1. V was pared by 8 bases and J by 4 bases, with 4 bases of the junction left unmatched. Looked up from germline, CDR1 is KGHDR and CDR2 is SFDVKD. This CDR3 comprises 13 residues. CDR3 sequence (DNA): TGTGCCACCATCCTGACAGGGGGCTATGGCTACACCTTC. As protein: CATILTGGYGYTF.

This clonotype was seen only a few times. This chain joins TRBV7-3 and TRBJ2-1; 9 nucleotides line up with TRBD2. Per the germline V gene, CDR1 is SGHTA and CDR2 is FQGTGA. The CDR3 has 16 residues. V shed 2 bases, J shed 8 bases, and the junction held 10 bases outside the gene matches. The CDR3 here is CASSLVGGGAGYEQFF. CDR3 DNA sequence: TGTGCCAGCAGCTTAGTAGGCGGGGGGGCCGGTTATGAGCAGTTCTTC.

The rearrangement uses TRBV29-1 and TRBJ1-1; no clear D. Trimming removed 5 bases at V and 7 bases at J, with 14 bases between. Germline CDR1 SQVTM, CDR2 ANQGSEA. This CDR3 spans 12 amino acids. CDR3 protein: CSVSHQASEAFF. In DNA form, the CDR3 reads TGCAGCGTTTCCCACCAGGCCAGTGAAGCTTTCTTT.

The chain joins TRBV6-2 or TRBV6-3 to TRBJ2-4, with D perhaps matching TRBD1 (5 bases). TRBJ2-5 matches the DNA end more closely, so the J call is doubtful. In germline, CDR1 is MNHEY, CDR2 SVGEGT. This CDR3 spans 15 amino acids. The CDR3 bases are TGTGCCAGCAGTTACGGGGCAGGAGTCCGGGAGACCCAGTACTTC. This encodes CASSYGAGVRETQYF.

The V gene is TRBV20-1, the J gene TRBJ1-2; tentative D call: TRBD1 (5 bases). V lost 3 bases and J 6 bases, leaving 14 bases between the germline ends. Germline V gene lookup returns CDR1 DFQATT and CDR2 SNEGSKA (reference sequence). CDR3 size: 13 residues. This chain's CDR3 is CSASDSRVHGYTF. CDR3 sequence (DNA): TGCAGTGCTAGCGATAGCAGGGTCCATGGCTACACCTTC.

The chain couples TRBV10-1 to TRBJ2-5; D is unclear. Germline V lookup: CDR1 WNHNN, CDR2 SYGVQD (reference sequence). V shed 1 base and J shed 5 bases, with 8 bases lying between them. CDR3 size: 13 residues. CDR3 nucleotides: TGCGCCAGCAGTGAGTATCGAGCGGAGACCCAGTACTTC. Its translation is CASSEYRAETQYF.

In its sample, this clonotype was seen a few times. At one of its ends the junction is not consistent with the germline gene, which may arise from a read error. The rearrangement uses TRBV27 and TRBJ2-7, with 7 bases identical to TRBD2. The CDR3 is made up of 13 amino acids. Germline V gene data show CDR1 as MNHEY and CDR2 as SMNVEV (reference sequence). The DNA of the CDR3 is TGTTCCAGCAGTTACCGGGAGGCCTACGAGCAGTACTTC. Its translation: CSSSYREAYEQYF.